The next 10 T cell receptor beta chains were all read from a single sample in a study of beta chain features in type 1 diabetes. Findings and caveats of the study: Within each of all four CD4+ subsets, Type 1 diabetes patients had TCRB CDR3s that were moderately but significantly shorter.

Which antigens these TCRs recognize remains unknown. Expressed TCRB transcripts were sequenced because the isolated RNA had all been reverse transcribed beforehand. Generated by immunoSEQ multiplex PCR, the TCRdb table keeps only in-frame clones and is missing some. The sample contains approximately 170,000 clones, around 8% of which appear only once. The specimen was central memory CD4+ T cells from blood. Receptors were obtained from a woman in her thirties or forties with type 1 diabetes.

The J gene is TRBJ2-5, the V gene TRBV9; D possibly corresponds to TRBD1 (5 bases). Germline V lookup: CDR1 SGDLS, CDR2 YYNGEE. V gave up 0 bases and J gave up 2 bases, with 8 bases separating them. The CDR3 covers 14 residues. Here the CDR3 DNA reads TGTGCCAGCAGCGTAGAGGGGTCTCAAGAGACCCAGTACTTC. This gives the protein CASSVEGSQETQYF.

There are a few counts of this clone. The V gene is TRBV11-2, the J gene TRBJ1-1; TRBD1 aligns across 7 bases. With V trimmed by 1 base and J by 5 bases, 4 bases remained unmatched. Germline V gene lookup returns CDR1 SGHAT and CDR2 FQNNGV. CDR3 length: 14 amino acids. CDR3 sequence reads: CASSLASRGTEAFF. The CDR3 DNA is TGTGCCAGCAGCTTAGCATCCAGGGGGACTGAAGCTTTCTTT.

CDR3 nucleotides: TGTGCCAGCTCACCGGACAGGGGGCAGGGTGGTCAGCCCCAGCATTTT. Amino acids: CASSPDRGQGGQPQHF. The chain recombines TRBV18 with TRBJ1-5; 11 bases align to TRBD1. The J segment lost 6 bases and the V segment lost 3 bases, leaving 7 bases of the junction unmatched. This CDR3 contains 16 residues. Germline V CDR1 and CDR2: KGHSH, LQKENI.

This clone was counted between two and nine times. The chain couples TRBV29-1 to TRBJ2-7; D is perhaps TRBD1 (5 bases). Trimming cost V 6 bases and J 2 bases, with 14 bases left between them. The CDR3 consists of 13 residues. CDR1 is SQVTM and CDR2 is ANQGSEA in the germline V gene. CDR3 region: CSVVGPGAYEQYF. In nucleotides, the CDR3 is TGCAGCGTCGTGGGGCCAGGAGCCTACGAGCAGTACTTC.

J is TRBJ2-7 and V is TRBV28; TRBD2 matches 12 bases. V trimming: 1 base; J trimming: 3 bases; junction bases outside the gene matches: 1. This CDR3 has 15 amino acids. Germline CDR1 MDHEN, CDR2 SYDVKM. The CDR3 coding sequence is TGTGCCAGCAGTTTATTACTAGCGGGGGGCTACGAGCAGTACTTC. It is translated as CASSLLLAGGYEQYF.

The J gene is TRBJ2-5, the V gene TRBV7-2, with 9 bases identical to TRBD2. Germline-derived CDR1 and CDR2 are SGHTA and FQGNSA. This CDR3 is 15 amino acids long. Unmatched junction bases numbered 11, after V lost 5 bases and J lost 7 bases. CDR3 sequence reads: CASSPRGGTPGTQYF. In DNA, the CDR3 is TGTGCCAGCAGCCCGCGGGGGGGGACCCCAGGGACCCAGTACTTC.

V and J are TRBV18 and TRBJ2-5; 9 bases are shared with TRBD1. The CDR3 has 14 residues. V lost 4 bases, J lost 4 bases, and 4 bases stayed unmatched. Germline V gene lookup returns CDR1 KGHSH and CDR2 LQKENI. DNA for the CDR3: TGTGCCAGCTCACAACAGGGGGCAGGAGAGACCCAGTACTTC. It translates to CASSQQGAGETQYF.

The chain has TRBV2 and TRBJ1-5, with a weak D call TRBD1 (5 bases). The CDR3 is 13 amino acids. Per the germline V gene, CDR1 is SNHLY and CDR2 is FYNNEI. Trimming stripped 4 bases from V and 2 bases from J, with 6 bases between. Here the CDR3 reads CASSARGNQPQHF. The CDR3, as DNA: TGTGCCAGCAGTGCCAGGGGCAATCAGCCCCAGCATTTT. Full variable domain (remainder filled in from reference TRBV2 and TRBJ1-5): EPEVTQTPSHQVTQMGQEVILRCVPISNHLYFYWYRQILGQKVEFLVSFYNNEISEKSEIFDDQFSVERPDGSNFTLKIRSTKLEDSAMYFCASSARGNQPQHFGDGTRLSIL.

This clone occurred a few times. The gene calls are TRBV5-1 and TRBJ2-2; 7 nucleotides align to TRBD1. V was pared by 1 base and J by 3 bases, with 0 bases of the junction left unmatched. Germline CDR1 and CDR2: SGHRS and YFSETQ. The CDR3 is 14 amino acids. For the CDR3, the DNA is TGCGCCAGCAGCTTGACAGGGGACACCGGGGAGCTGTTTTTT. Translation: CASSLTGDTGELFF.

The chain is built from TRBV6-1 and TRBJ1-5; 8 bases are shared with TRBD1. CDR3 length equals 13 residues. Germline CDR1 and CDR2: MNHNS and SASEGT. V shed 4 bases, J shed 5 bases, and the junction held 1 base outside the gene matches. The CDR3 sequence: CASSVQGDQPQHF. The DNA of the CDR3 is TGTGCCAGCAGTGTACAGGGGGATCAGCCCCAGCATTTT.